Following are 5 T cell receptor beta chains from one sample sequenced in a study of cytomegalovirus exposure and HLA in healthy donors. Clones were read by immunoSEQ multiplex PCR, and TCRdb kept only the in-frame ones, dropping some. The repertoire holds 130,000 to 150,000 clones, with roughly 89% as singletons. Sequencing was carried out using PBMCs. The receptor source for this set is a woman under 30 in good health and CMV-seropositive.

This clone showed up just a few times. The CDR3 bases are TGTGCCAGCAGCGAGAGTTCAACGGGACAGGGATATGGCTACACCTTC. Its protein product is CASSESSTGQGYGYTF. The gene calls are TRBV9 and TRBJ1-2, with TRBD1 identical over 9 bases. The germline CDR1 and CDR2 sequences are SGDLS and YYNGEE. The CDR3 consists of 16 residues. Trimming removed 3 bases from V and 5 bases from J; junction bases left unmatched: 11.

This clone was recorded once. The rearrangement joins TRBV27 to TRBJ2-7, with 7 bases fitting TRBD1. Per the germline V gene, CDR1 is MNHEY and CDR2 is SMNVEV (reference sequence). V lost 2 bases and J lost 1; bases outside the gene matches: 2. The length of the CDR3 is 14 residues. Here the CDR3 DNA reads TGTGCCAGCAGTTTAACAGGGGTGTCCTACGAGCAGTACTTC. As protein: CASSLTGVSYEQYF.

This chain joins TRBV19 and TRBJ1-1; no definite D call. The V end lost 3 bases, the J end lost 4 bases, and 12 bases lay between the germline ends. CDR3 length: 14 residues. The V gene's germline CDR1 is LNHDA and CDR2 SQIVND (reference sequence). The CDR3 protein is CASSMPRMSTEAFF. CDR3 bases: TGTGCCAGTAGTATGCCGCGGATGAGCACTGAAGCTTTCTTT.

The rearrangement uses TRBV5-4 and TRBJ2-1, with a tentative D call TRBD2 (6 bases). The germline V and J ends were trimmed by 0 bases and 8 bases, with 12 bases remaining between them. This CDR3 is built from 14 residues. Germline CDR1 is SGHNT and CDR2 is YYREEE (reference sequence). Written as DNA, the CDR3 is TGTGCCAGCAGCTTGGCAGGGACTCGTCATGAGCAGTTCTTC. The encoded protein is CASSLAGTRHEQFF.

The CDR3 protein is CASSLTAGNTIYF. DNA for the CDR3: TGTGCCAGCAGCTTGACAGCTGGAAACACCATATATTTT. J is TRBJ1-3 and V is TRBV11-3; a weak D match, TRBD1 (5 bases). Trimming left V 3 bases short and J 2 bases short, with 5 bases between. The CDR3 has 13 residues. Germline CDR1 and CDR2: SGHNT and YENEEA.